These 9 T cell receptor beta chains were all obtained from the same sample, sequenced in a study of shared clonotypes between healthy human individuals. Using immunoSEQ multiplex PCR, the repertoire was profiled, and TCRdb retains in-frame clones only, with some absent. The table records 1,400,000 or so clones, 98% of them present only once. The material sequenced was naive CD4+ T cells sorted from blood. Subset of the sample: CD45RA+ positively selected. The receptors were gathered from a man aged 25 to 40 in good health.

The CDR3 sequence: CASSEALLPEQFF. In nucleotides, the CDR3 is TGTGCCAGCAGTGAAGCGCTTCTTCCTGAGCAGTTCTTC. The gene calls are TRBV2 and TRBJ2-1, with no clear D. CDR3 length: 13 residues. Germline CDR1 SNHLY, CDR2 FYNNEI. Trimming stripped 0 bases from V and 9 bases from J, with 9 bases between.

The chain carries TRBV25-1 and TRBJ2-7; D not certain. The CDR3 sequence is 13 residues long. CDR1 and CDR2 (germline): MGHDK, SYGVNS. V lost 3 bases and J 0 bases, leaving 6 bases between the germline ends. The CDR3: CASSELVSYEQYF. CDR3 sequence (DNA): TGTGCCAGCAGTGAGCTAGTCTCCTACGAGCAGTACTTC.

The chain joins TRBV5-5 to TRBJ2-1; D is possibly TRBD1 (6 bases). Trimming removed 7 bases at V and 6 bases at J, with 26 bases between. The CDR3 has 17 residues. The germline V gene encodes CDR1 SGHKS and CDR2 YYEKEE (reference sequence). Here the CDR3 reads CASSFLGDRRGSNEQFF. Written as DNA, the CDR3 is TGTGCCAGCTCGTTCCTCGGAGACCGCAGGGGATCCAATGAGCAGTTCTTC.

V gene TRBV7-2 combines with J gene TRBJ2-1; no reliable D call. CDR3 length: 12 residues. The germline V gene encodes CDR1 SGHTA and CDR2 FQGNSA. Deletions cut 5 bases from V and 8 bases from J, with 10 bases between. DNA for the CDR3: TGTGCCAGCAGCAAACATCTGGATGAGCAGTTCTTC. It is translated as CASSKHLDEQFF. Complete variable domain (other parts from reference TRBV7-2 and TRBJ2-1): GAGVSQSPSNKVTEKGKDVELRCDPISGHTALYWYRQSLGQGLEFLIYFQGNSAPDKSGLPSDRFSAERTGGSVSTLTIQRTQQEDSAVYLCASSKHLDEQFFGPGTRLTVL.

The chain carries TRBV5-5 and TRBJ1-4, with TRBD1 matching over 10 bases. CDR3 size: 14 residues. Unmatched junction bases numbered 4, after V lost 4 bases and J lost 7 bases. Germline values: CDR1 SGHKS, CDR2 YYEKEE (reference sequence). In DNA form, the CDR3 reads TGTGCCAGCAGCAGGACAGGGGGTAGTGAAAAACTGTTTTTT. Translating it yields CASSRTGGSEKLFF.

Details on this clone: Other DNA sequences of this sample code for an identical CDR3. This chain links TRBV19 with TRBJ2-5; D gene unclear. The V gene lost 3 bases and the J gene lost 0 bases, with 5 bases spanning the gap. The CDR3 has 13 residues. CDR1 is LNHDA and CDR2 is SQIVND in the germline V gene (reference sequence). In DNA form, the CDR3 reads TGTGCCAGTAGTATTAGGTACCAAGAGACCCAGTACTTC. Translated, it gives CASSIRYQETQYF. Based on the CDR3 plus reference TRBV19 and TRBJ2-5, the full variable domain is DGGITQSPKYLFRKEGQNVTLSCEQNLNHDAMYWYRQDPGQGLRLIYYSQIVNDFQKGDIAEGYSVSREKKESFPLTVTSAQKNPTAFYLCASSIRYQETQYFGPGTRLLVL.

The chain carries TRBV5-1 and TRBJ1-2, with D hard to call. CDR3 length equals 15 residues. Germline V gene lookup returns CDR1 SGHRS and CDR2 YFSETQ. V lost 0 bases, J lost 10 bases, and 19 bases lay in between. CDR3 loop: CASSLVPTTRGHYTF. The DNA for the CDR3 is TGCGCCAGCAGCTTGGTACCCACGACGAGAGGGCACTACACCTTC.

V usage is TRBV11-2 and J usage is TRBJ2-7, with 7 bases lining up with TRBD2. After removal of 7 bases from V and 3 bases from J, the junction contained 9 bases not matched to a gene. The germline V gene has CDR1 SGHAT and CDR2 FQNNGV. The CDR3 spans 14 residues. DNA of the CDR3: TGTGCCAGCAAGGACGCGGGAGAACTCTACGAGCAGTACTTC. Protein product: CASKDAGELYEQYF.

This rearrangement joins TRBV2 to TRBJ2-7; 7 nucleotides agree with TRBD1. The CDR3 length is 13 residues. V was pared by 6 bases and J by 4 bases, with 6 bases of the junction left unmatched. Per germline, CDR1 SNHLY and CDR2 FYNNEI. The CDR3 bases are TGTGCCAGCAGATTCGGGACAGAGTACGAGCAGTACTTC. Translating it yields CASRFGTEYEQYF.